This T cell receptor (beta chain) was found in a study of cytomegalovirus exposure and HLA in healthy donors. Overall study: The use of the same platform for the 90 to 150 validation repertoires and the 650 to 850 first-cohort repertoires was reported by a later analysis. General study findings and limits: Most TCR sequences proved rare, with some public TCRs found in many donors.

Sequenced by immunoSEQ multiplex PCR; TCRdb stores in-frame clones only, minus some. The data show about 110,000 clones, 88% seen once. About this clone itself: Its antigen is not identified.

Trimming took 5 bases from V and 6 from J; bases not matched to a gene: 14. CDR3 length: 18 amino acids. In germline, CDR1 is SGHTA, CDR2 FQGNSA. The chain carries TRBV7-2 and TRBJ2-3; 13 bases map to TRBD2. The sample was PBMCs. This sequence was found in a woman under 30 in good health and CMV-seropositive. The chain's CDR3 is CASSPAYGTSGVLDTQYF. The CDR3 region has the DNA TGTGCCAGCAGCCCGGCCTACGGGACTAGCGGGGTGTTGGATACGCAGTATTTT.